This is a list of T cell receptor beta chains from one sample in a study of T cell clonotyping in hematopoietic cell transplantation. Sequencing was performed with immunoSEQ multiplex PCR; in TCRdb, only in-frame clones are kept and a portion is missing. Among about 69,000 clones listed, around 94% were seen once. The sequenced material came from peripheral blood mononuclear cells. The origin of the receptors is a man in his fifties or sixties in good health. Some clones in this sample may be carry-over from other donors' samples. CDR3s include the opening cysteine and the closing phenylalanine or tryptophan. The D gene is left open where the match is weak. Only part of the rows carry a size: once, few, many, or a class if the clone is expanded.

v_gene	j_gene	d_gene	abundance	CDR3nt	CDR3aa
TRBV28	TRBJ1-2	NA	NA	TGTGCCAGCAGCGGGACAACGAACTATGGCTACACCTTC	CASSGTTNYGYTF
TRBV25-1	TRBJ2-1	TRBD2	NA	TGTGCCAGCAGCCTGGCGGGAGCTTCCTACAATGAGCAGTTCTTC	CASSLAGASYNEQFF
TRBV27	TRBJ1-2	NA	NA	TGTGCCAGCAGTATAGGGACTCCTGAAACGGATGGCTACACCTTC	CASSIGTPETDGYTF
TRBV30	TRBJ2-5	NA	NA	TGTGCCTGGTCCTGGGAGAGTGGCGGGGAGACCCAGTACTTC	CAWSWESGGETQYF
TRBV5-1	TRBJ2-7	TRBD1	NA	TGCGCCAGCAGCTGGGGGACAGGGAACTACGAGCAGTACTTC	CASSWGTGNYEQYF
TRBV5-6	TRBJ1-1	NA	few	TGTGCCAGCAGCTTGGGGGGGGGCGCGCGCGAAGCTTTCTTT	CASSLGGGAREAFF
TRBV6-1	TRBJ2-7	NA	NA	TGTGCCAGCTTAGGGTCCCTAGGGGGGTCGTACGAGCAGTACTTC	CASLGSLGGSYEQYF
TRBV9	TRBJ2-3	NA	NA	TGTGCCAGCAGCGGTCCTAGCACAGATACGCAGTATTTT	CASSGPSTDTQYF
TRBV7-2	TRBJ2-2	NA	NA	TGTGCCAGCAAAACTAGTAGGGCAAACGGGGAGCTGTTTTTT	CASKTSRANGELFF
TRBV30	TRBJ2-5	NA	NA	TGTGCCTGGAGTGACGGGCTCGCAATGAGGGGGACCAACGCGGCCCAGTACTTC	CAWSDGLAMRGTNAAQYF
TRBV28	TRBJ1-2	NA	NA	TGTGCCAGCAGTTCCCCCGGAAACTATGGCTACACCTTC	CASSSPGNYGYTF
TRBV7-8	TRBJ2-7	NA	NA	TGTGCCAGCAGGTCCCCGGACAGATCCTACGAGCAGTACTTC	CASRSPDRSYEQYF
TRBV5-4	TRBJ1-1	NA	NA	TGTGCCAGCAGCTTGGACCCAGGACCCCGGGGGGCTGAAGCTTTCTTT	CASSLDPGPRGAEAFF
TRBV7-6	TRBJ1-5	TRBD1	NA	TGTGCCAGCAGCAAAGAGACAGGGACCCAGCCCCAGCATTTT	CASSKETGTQPQHF
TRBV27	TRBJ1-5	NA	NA	TGTGCCAGCAGTTCCTTAGGGCCAAATCAGCCCCAGCATTTT	CASSSLGPNQPQHF
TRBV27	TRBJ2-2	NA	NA	TGTGCCAGCAGTTTAGACCTTTACCGCGCGAACACCGGGGAGCTGTTTTTT	CASSLDLYRANTGELFF
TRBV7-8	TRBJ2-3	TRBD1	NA	TGTGCCAGCAGAGGGGACAGATACACAGATACGCAGTATTTT	CASRGDRYTDTQYF
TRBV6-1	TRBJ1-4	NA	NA	TGTGCCAGCAGCGGTCAGGGGCCGAGGGAAAAACTGTTTTTT	CASSGQGPREKLFF
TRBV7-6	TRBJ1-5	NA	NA	TGTGCCAGCAGCTTACAGGAGAATCAGCCCCAGCATTTT	CASSLQENQPQHF
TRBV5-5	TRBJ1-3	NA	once	TGTGCCAGCAGCATTTCCAGTGATCGCGGAAACACCATATATTTT	CASSISSDRGNTIYF
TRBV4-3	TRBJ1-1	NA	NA	TGCGCCAGCAGCCAAGATGTTAGTGGGATAACTGAAGCTTTCTTT	CASSQDVSGITEAFF
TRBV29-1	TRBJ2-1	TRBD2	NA	TGCAGTCGGACTAGCGGGAACATCAATGAGCAGTTCTTC	CSRTSGNINEQFF
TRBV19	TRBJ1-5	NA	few	TGTGCCACTAAATACCGGGACACCAATCAGCCCCAGCATTTT	CATKYRDTNQPQHF
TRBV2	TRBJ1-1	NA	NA	TGTGCCACCCGGGACAACCTCATGAACACTGAAGCTTTCTTT	CATRDNLMNTEAFF
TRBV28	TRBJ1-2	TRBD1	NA	TGTGCCAGCAGTTGGGACAGGCAAGCTAACTATGGCTACACCTTC	CASSWDRQANYGYTF
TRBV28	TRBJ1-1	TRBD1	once	TGTGCCAGCAGTCGGACAGGGGGCGCGGGGAACACTGAAGCTTTCTTT	CASSRTGGAGNTEAFF
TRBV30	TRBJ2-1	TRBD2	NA	TGTGCCTGGACTGGCGGGAGGAGCAATGAGCAGTTCTTC	CAWTGGRSNEQFF
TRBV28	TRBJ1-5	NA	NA	TGTGCCAGCACACCCAATGGTGGAAGGGGCAGGCCCCAGCATTTT	CASTPNGGRGRPQHF
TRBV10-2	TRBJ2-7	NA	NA	TGCGCCAGCAGTAATACTGGCGAGCAGTACTTC	CASSNTGEQYF
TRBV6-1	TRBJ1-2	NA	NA	TGTGCCAGCAGTGAATTGCTGGGGCCTAACGGCTACACCTTC	CASSELLGPNGYTF
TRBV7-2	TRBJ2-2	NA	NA	TGTGCCAGCAGCCTAAGGGGTACCGGGGAGCTGTTTTTT	CASSLRGTGELFF
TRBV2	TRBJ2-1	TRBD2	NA	TGTGCCAGTATCACTAGCGGGGTTATCAATGAGCAGTTCTTC	CASITSGVINEQFF
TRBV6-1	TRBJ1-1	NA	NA	TGTGCCAGCACCCGAGATCAGGGATCCTCCACTGAAGCTTTCTTT	CASTRDQGSSTEAFF
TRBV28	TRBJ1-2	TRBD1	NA	TGTGCCAGCAGTCCCACAGGGGGGGGTTCTAACTATGGCTACACCTTC	CASSPTGGGSNYGYTF
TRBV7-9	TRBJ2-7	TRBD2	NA	TGTGCCAGCAGCTTATTGCGGGGGGAGGGCCGCTACGAGCAGTACTTC	CASSLLRGEGRYEQYF
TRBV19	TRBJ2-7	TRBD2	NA	TGTGCCAGTAGTTATGAGCGGGGCTACGAGCAGTACTTC	CASSYERGYEQYF
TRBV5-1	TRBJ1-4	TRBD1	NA	TGCGCCAGCAGCTTCACAGGGGGCGGCGAAAAACTGTTTTTT	CASSFTGGGEKLFF
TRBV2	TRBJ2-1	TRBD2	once	TGTGCCAGCAGAGCCGGGACTAGCTTCTATGAGCAGTTCTTC	CASRAGTSFYEQFF
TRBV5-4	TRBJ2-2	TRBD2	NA	TGTGCCAGCAGCTTTAGCCTAGCGGGTGGATACACCGGGGAGCTGTTTTTT	CASSFSLAGGYTGELFF
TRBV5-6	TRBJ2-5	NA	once	TGTGCCAGCAGCTTGGTCGGGGGCGCCCAAGAGACCCAGTACTTC	CASSLVGGAQETQYF
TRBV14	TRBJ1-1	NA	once	TGTGCCAGCAGCCCCGATGCAATGAACACTGAAGCTTTCTTT	CASSPDAMNTEAFF
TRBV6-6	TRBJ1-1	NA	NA	TGTGCCAGCAGCATAAAGGGGAGGGTCCCTGAAGCTTTCTTT	CASSIKGRVPEAFF
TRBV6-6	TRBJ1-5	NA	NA	TGTGCCAGCAGCCCCAGGATACAGCCCCAGCATTTT	CASSPRIQPQHF
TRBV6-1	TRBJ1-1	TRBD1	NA	TGTGCCAGCAGTGAAGCGCTCGGTCAGGGGGCCACTGAAGCTTTCTTT	CASSEALGQGATEAFF
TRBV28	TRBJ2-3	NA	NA	TGTGCCAGCAGCCTCAGCACAGATACGCAGTATTTT	CASSLSTDTQYF
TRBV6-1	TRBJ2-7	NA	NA	TGTGCCAGCAGATTAACCACTTACGAGCAGTACTTC	CASRLTTYEQYF
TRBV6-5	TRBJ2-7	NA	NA	TGTGCCAGCAGTTACGGAGGGCTTGGGGGATACGAGCAGTACTTC	CASSYGGLGGYEQYF
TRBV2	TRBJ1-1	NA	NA	TGTGCCAGCAGCCCCTCTAGTGGGGGGATGGGCACTGAAGCTTTCTTT	CASSPSSGGMGTEAFF
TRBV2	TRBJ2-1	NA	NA	TGTGCCAGCCCCTCAGATAAGACCTACAATGAGCAGTTCTTC	CASPSDKTYNEQFF
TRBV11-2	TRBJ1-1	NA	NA	TGTGCCAGCAGCCTTGTAATGGACAGTGAAGCTTTCTTT	CASSLVMDSEAFF
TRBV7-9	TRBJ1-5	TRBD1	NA	TGTGCCACCCGACAGGGAGACATAGGGCCCCAGCATTTT	CATRQGDIGPQHF
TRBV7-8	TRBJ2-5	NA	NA	TGTGCCAGCAGCTTATTCCGGGGCGGAGGGCCCCAGGAGACCCAGTACTTC	CASSLFRGGGPQETQYF
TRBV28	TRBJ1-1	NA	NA	TGTGCCAGCAGTTTATGGGGGGCGCGAACTGAAGCTTTCTTT	CASSLWGARTEAFF
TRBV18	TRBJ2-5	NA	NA	TGTGCCAGCTCACCGCGACCGGTCCGGCTAGTGGAGGAGACCCAGTACTTC	CASSPRPVRLVEETQYF
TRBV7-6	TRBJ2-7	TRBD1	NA	TGTGCCAGCAGTTTCGCGCTCAGGGGGCGCAGGTACGAGCAGTACTTC	CASSFALRGRRYEQYF
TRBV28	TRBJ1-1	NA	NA	TGTGCCAGCCTTGGGGACACTGAAGCTTTCTTT	CASLGDTEAFF